This T cell receptor beta chain was found in a study of cytomegalovirus exposure and HLA in healthy donors. A word on this clone: The antigen remains unidentified.

Donors counted as nominally healthy when sampled, yet unrecorded immune exposures were likely. After removal of 4 bases from V and 11 bases from J, the junction contained 9 bases not matched to a gene. CDR1 is MNHEY and CDR2 is SVGAGI in the germline V gene. CDR3 length: 13 residues. Findings of the study overall: A later analysis showed that HLA-associated TCR beta chains had undergone more clonal expansion than equally common others. Only CMV serostatus was available as immune exposure information. An apparent linkage of common viral pathogens to several of the most significant clusters emerged in a later analysis.

PCR primers comprised 60 Vbeta and 13 Jbeta primers. The method was immunoSEQ multiplex PCR; TCRdb's version includes in-frame clones alone and lacks a portion of them. The listing records roughly 55,000 clones. The sample was PBMCs. J is TRBJ1-1 and V is TRBV6-5; 8 bases match TRBD1. This receptor was identified in a woman in her forties or fifties in good health and CMV-seropositive. CDR3 region: CASSFRGQGGAFF. The CDR3 coding sequence is TGTGCCAGCAGTTTTAGAGGACAGGGCGGGGCTTTCTTT.